This T cell receptor (beta chain) was retrieved from a study of patients and donors after allogeneic stem cell transplantation. V lost 2 bases to trimming and J lost 8 bases; unmatched junction nucleotides: 7. Germline CDR1 is SGHRS and CDR2 is YFSETQ. The CDR3 extends over 16 amino acids. In TCRdb, the RT-PCR reads were re-called with MiXCR into one record per CDR3 protein. The sample comprises approximately 140,000 distinct CDR3 sequences, 30% to 45% of which are singletons, and roughly 50% rests with the top ten. This receptor was obtained from a human donor who was either an allogeneic HSCT recipient or a stem cell or donor lymphocyte infusion donor (not recorded which). It is not recorded whose cells these are; they may come from a transplant donor. The material sequenced was blood, either unsorted or a sorted T cell fraction (not recorded which). The chain couples TRBV5-1 to TRBJ2-1; 13 nucleotides align to TRBD2. CDR3 in amino acids: CASSFRLAGGADEQFF. The CDR3 nucleotides read TGCGCCAGCAGCTTTCGACTAGCGGGGGGAGCGGATGAGCAGTTCTTC.